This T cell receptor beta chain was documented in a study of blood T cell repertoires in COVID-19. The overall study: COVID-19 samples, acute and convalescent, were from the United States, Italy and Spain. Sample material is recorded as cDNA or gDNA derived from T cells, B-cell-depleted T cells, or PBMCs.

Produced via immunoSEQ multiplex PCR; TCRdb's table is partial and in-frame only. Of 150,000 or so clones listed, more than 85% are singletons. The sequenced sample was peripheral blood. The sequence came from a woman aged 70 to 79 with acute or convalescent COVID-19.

CDR3 in DNA: TGCGCCAGCAGCGGGGGACAGGGGAACACCGGGGAGCTGTTTTTT. This translates into CASSGGQGNTGELFF. The chain recombines TRBV5-1 with TRBJ2-2; 9 nucleotides align to TRBD1. The length of the CDR3 is 15 residues. Trimming at V came to 4 bases and at J to 1 base, leaving 2 bases not matched to a gene. In germline, CDR1 is SGHRS, CDR2 YFSETQ.